These T cell receptor beta chains were read from a single sample in a study of blood T cell repertoires in COVID-19. Measured with immunoSEQ multiplex PCR; TCRdb has only the in-frame clones, and not every one. This table has roughly 53,000 clones, 86% appearing once. Input material: peripheral blood. These TCRs come from an elderly man with acute or convalescent COVID-19. Each CDR3 is given with its conserved first and last residue. A D gene is named only where the DNA matches it firmly. A clone size is listed for some rows: how often the clone was seen (once, few, many), or a class if it is expanded.

j_call | clone_size | cdr3_length | v_call | d_call | cdr3_nt | cdr3_aa
TRBJ1-2 | - | 10 | TRBV11-2 | - | TGTGCCAGCAGCTTAACAGGCCTTCACTTC | CASSLTGLHF
TRBJ2-1 | - | 15 | TRBV9 | - | TGTGCCAGCAGCGGGCAGGGGATTGCCCACAATGAGCAGTTCTTC | CASSGQGIAHNEQFF
TRBJ2-2 | - | 13 | TRBV25-1 | - | TGTGCCAGCAGTGGGCGGGATGCCGGGGAGCTGTTTTTT | CASSGRDAGELFF
TRBJ1-1 | - | 13 | TRBV11-3 | TRBD1 | TGTGCCAGCAGCTTCAGGGGGCGGACTGAAGCTTTCTTT | CASSFRGRTEAFF
TRBJ2-5 | - | 11 | TRBV20-1 | - | TGCAGTGTAACAGGGAGAGAGACCCAGTACTTC | CSVTGRETQYF
TRBJ2-7 | - | 12 | TRBV15 | - | TGTGCCACCAGCACCCCGTTGAGGGAGCAGTACTTC | CATSTPLREQYF
TRBJ1-2 | - | 15 | TRBV19 | - | TGTGCCAGTAGTATAGCGAAGGGGCCCCGCTATGGCTACACCTTC | CASSIAKGPRYGYTF
TRBJ2-5 | - | 12 | TRBV19 | - | TGTGCCAGTAGTTTCCAAGCGGAGACCCAGTACTTC | CASSFQAETQYF
TRBJ1-1 | - | 12 | TRBV7-2 | - | TGTGCCAGCAGCAGTCAGGGGATTGAAGCTTTCTTT | CASSSQGIEAFF
TRBJ2-1 | - | 15 | TRBV11-3 | TRBD2 | TGTGCCAGCAGCTCGGGACTAGCGGAACACAATGAGCAGTTCTTC | CASSSGLAEHNEQFF
TRBJ1-4 | - | 13 | TRBV29-1 | TRBD1 | TGCAGCGTGGAGGACAGGTCTAATGAAAAACTGTTTTTT | CSVEDRSNEKLFF
TRBJ2-6 | - | 17 | TRBV14 | - | TGTGCCAGCAGCCAAGAGGGGAGGAGTTCTGGGGCCAACGTCCTGACTTTC | CASSQEGRSSGANVLTF
TRBJ1-5 | - | 14 | TRBV6-6 | TRBD1 | TGTGCCAGCAGTTACGGGACAGGCAATCAGCCCCAGCATTTT | CASSYGTGNQPQHF
TRBJ2-2 | once | 18 | TRBV11-3 | TRBD1 | TGTGCCAGCAGCTTACTACCGGGACAGGGGGCTAACACCGGGGAGCTGTTTTTT | CASSLLPGQGANTGELFF
TRBJ2-1 | - | 17 | TRBV11-2 | - | TGTGCCAGCAGCGTGATAAGGGGGATCGGGGTTTACAATGAGCAGTTCTTC | CASSVIRGIGVYNEQFF
TRBJ2-1 | - | 17 | TRBV5-4 | - | TGTGCCAGCAGTTCACAGTTCGGCCGGGACTCTTACAATGAGCAGTTCTTC | CASSSQFGRDSYNEQFF
TRBJ2-1 | - | 14 | TRBV19 | - | TGTGCCAGTAGGATGGGGGGGGCCCGGAATGAGCAGTTCTTC | CASRMGGARNEQFF